Each of the 15 T cell receptor beta chains below was sequenced from the same sample in a study of CD8 T cells in Susac syndrome. It was with random hexamers that roughly 0.5 to 1 ug RNA was reverse transcribed. MiXCR, run by TCRdb on the immunoSEQ multiplex PCR reads, gives a single entry per CDR3 protein. The sample lists about 100,000 distinct CDR3 sequences, 85% to 95% seen once, with around 0.31% in the top ten. Sequencing was done on a sample of CD8+ T cells from PBMCs. The receptors derive from a human donor in good health.

This chain links TRBV7-2 with TRBJ2-5; 10 positions match TRBD2. V was clipped by 2 bases and J by 5 bases; unmatched bases: 8. The germline gives CDR1 SGHTA, CDR2 FQGNSA. The CDR3 has 16 amino acids. CDR3 sequence: CASSLISGGTGETQYF. The CDR3, as DNA: TGTGCCAGCAGCTTAATTAGCGGGGGGACCGGGGAGACCCAGTACTTC.

This sequence joins TRBV4-1 and TRBJ1-5, with D possibly being TRBD1 (5 bases). The germline gives CDR1 MGHRA, CDR2 YSYEKL. The CDR3 runs 17 residues. V was clipped by 0 bases and J by 0 bases, with 12 bases between them. The CDR3 loop is CASSQDWGRLSNQPQHF. For the CDR3, the DNA is TGCGCCAGCAGCCAAGATTGGGGGAGGCTTAGCAATCAGCCCCAGCATTTT.

The chain links TRBV19 to TRBJ2-3; 8 nucleotides align to TRBD1. V was clipped by 3 bases and J by 2 bases; unmatched bases: 7. Germline V gene lookup returns CDR1 LNHDA and CDR2 SQIVND (reference sequence). This CDR3 has 16 residues. CDR3 DNA sequence: TGTGCCAGTAGTATCGGACAGGGTTGGGACACAGATACGCAGTATTTT. Residues: CASSIGQGWDTDTQYF.

The CDR3 reads CASSGRLAGGPQETQYF. CDR3 in DNA: TGTGCCAGCAGCGGACGACTAGCGGGGGGGCCCCAAGAGACCCAGTACTTC. The rearrangement links TRBV9 to TRBJ2-5, with 14 bases matching TRBD2. The CDR3 contains 17 residues. J was trimmed by 1 base and V by 3 bases; bases with no gene match: 5. CDR1 is SGDLS, CDR2 YYNGEE, per germline.

There are a few counts of this clonotype. This rearrangement joins TRBV6-5 to TRBJ2-3, with D possibly TRBD1 on 6 matching bases. The CDR3 loop spans 13 amino acids. The V gene's germline CDR1 is MNHEY and CDR2 SVGAGI. V dropped 5 bases and J dropped 2 bases, with 8 bases sitting between them. This chain's CDR3 is CASSRGFTDTQYF. DNA of the CDR3: TGTGCCAGCAGTAGGGGGTTCACAGATACGCAGTATTTT.

The rearrangement joins TRBV7-9 to TRBJ2-7; 10 bases line up with TRBD2. The CDR3 is made up of 15 amino acids. The germline V gene has CDR1 SEHNR and CDR2 FQNEAQ (reference sequence). V shed 5 bases, J shed 2 bases, and the junction held 6 bases outside the gene matches. This CDR3 is CASSETSGATYEQYF. The DNA of the CDR3 is TGTGCCAGCAGCGAAACTAGCGGGGCAACCTACGAGCAGTACTTC. The variable domain in full, completed from reference TRBV7-9 and TRBJ2-7, reads DTGVSQNPRHKITKRGQNVTFRCDPISEHNRLYWYRQTLGQGPEFLTYFQNEAQLEKSRLLSDRFSAERPKGSFSTLEIQRTEQGDSAMYLCASSETSGATYEQYFGPGTRLTVT.

The chain recombines TRBV29-1 with TRBJ1-4, with D perhaps matching TRBD1 (6 bases). Per the germline V gene, CDR1 is SQVTM and CDR2 is ANQGSEA. V was cut by 7 bases and J by 8 bases, with 29 bases left in between. CDR3 length equals 17 residues. CDR3 DNA: TGCAGCGCCCTTGGGTTCACAGATCCTCGCCAGGGGGAAAAACTGTTTTTT. As protein: CSALGFTDPRQGEKLFF.

This chain connects TRBV19 to TRBJ2-7; possibly TRBD2 for D (6 bases). Trimming left V 3 bases short and J 4 bases short, with 10 bases between. CDR3 size: 13 residues. The germline V gene has CDR1 LNHDA and CDR2 SQIVND (reference sequence). For the CDR3, the DNA is TGTGCCAGTAGTATCGCGGGGAATTACGAGCAGTACTTC. Translating gives CASSIAGNYEQYF.

V and J are TRBV20-1 and TRBJ1-1; TRBD1 might be the D (5 bases). The CDR3 is 12 amino acids. The germline V and J ends were trimmed by 3 bases and 4 bases, with 9 bases remaining between them. Germline loops: CDR1 DFQATT, CDR2 SNEGSKA (reference sequence). The CDR3: CSASVGTTEAFF. The CDR3 nucleotides read TGCAGTGCTAGTGTAGGGACCACTGAAGCTTTCTTT.

The chain employs TRBV3-1 and TRBJ2-7; 9 nucleotides match TRBD1. V shed 3 bases, J shed 2 bases, and the junction held 8 bases outside the gene matches. The CDR3 consists of 16 residues. Germline assignment: CDR1 LGHDT and CDR2 YNNKEL (reference sequence). CDR3 amino acids: CASSQSGQGIAYEQYF. For the CDR3, the DNA is TGTGCCAGCAGCCAGTCGGGACAGGGAATCGCCTACGAGCAGTACTTC.

The J gene is TRBJ2-7, the V gene TRBV4-2; D might be TRBD1 (6 bases). Per the germline V gene, CDR1 is LGHNA and CDR2 is YNFKEQ. V lost 1 base and J 1 base, leaving 17 bases between the germline ends. The CDR3 spans 17 residues. The CDR3 is CASSQAEQGGPSYEQYF. The CDR3 DNA sequence: TGTGCCAGCAGCCAAGCGGAACAGGGTGGGCCTTCCTACGAGCAGTACTTC.

The rearrangement joins TRBV6-1 to TRBJ2-2, with D unresolved. The CDR3 extends over 13 amino acids. Germline V gene lookup returns CDR1 MNHNS and CDR2 SASEGT. V dropped 6 bases and J dropped 6 bases, with 11 bases sitting between them. CDR3 coding DNA: TGTGCCAGCAGCCCCCTAAGGGCCGGGGAGCTGTTTTTT. Protein sequence: CASSPLRAGELFF.

The rearrangement uses TRBV13 and TRBJ2-3; TRBD2 might be the D (6 bases). Germline loops: CDR1 PRHDT, CDR2 FYEKMQ (reference sequence). This CDR3 is 14 amino acids long. Trimming took 4 bases from V and 4 from J, leaving 12 bases between them. The CDR3 is CASSSSSDPDTQYF. The CDR3 DNA is TGTGCCAGCAGCTCTTCTAGCGACCCAGATACGCAGTATTTT.

This chain uses TRBV10-3 with TRBJ2-6; no clear D. The CDR3 runs to 14 residues. Trimming stripped 10 bases from V and 0 bases from J, with 10 bases between. The germline CDR1 and CDR2 sequences are ENHRY and SYGVKD. This chain's CDR3 is CATPCRSGANVLTF. CDR3 nucleotides: TGTGCCACCCCGTGCCGCTCTGGGGCCAACGTCCTGACTTTC.

This clonotype was observed a single time. The gene calls are TRBV20-1 and TRBJ1-2, with a tentative D call TRBD1 (5 bases). Trimming took off 0 bases at V and 4 bases at J, with 15 bases between the two ends. Looked up from germline, CDR1 is DFQATT and CDR2 is SNEGSKA (reference sequence). The CDR3 has 15 residues. CDR3 nucleotide sequence: TGCAGTGCTAGAGATCCTCAGGGAATCTTCTATGGCTACACCTTC. It is translated as CSARDPQGIFYGYTF.